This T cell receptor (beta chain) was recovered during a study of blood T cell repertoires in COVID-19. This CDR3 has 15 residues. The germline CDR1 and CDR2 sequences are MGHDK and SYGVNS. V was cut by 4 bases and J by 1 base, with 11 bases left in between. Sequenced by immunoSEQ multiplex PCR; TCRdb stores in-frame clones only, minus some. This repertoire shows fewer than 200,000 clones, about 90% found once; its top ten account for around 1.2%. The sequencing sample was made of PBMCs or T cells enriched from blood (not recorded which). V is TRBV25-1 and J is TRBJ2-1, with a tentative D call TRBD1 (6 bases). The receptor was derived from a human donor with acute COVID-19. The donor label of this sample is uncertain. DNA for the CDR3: TGTGCCAGCAGTGGAACAGGGTGGTCCTACAATGAGCAGTTCTTC. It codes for CASSGTGWSYNEQFF.